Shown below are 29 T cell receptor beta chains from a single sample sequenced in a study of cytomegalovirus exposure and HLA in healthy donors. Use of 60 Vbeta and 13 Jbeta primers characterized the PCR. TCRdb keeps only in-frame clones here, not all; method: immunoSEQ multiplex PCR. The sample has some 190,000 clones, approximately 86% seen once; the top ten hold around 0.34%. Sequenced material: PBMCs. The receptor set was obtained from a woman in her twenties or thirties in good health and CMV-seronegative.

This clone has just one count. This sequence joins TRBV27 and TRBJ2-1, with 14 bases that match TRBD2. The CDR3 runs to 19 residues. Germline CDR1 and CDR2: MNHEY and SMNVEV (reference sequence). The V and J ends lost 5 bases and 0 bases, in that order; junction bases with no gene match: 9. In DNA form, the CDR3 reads TGTGCCAGCAGTCACGGACTAGCGGGAGGTATCATCTCCTACAATGAGCAGTTCTTC. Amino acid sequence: CASSHGLAGGIISYNEQFF.

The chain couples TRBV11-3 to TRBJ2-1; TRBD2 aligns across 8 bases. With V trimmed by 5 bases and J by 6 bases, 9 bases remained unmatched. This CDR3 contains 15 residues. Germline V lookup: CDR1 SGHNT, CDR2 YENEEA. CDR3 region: CASSRSGLAGNEQFF. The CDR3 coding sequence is TGTGCCAGCAGCCGCTCCGGACTAGCCGGCAATGAGCAGTTCTTC.

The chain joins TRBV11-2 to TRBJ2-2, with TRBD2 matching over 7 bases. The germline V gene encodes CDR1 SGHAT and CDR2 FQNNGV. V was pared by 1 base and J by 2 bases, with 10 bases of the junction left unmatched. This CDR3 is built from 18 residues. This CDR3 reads CASSLGLSRAGNTGELFF. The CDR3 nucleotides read TGTGCCAGCAGCTTAGGCCTCAGCCGAGCGGGAAACACCGGGGAGCTGTTTTTT.

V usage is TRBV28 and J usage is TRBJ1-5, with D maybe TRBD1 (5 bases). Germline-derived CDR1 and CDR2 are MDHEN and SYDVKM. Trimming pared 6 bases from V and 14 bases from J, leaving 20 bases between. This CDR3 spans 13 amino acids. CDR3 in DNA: TGTGCCAGCAGCACGACCGGGACGGGGGGAAAGCATTTT. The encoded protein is CASSTTGTGGKHF.

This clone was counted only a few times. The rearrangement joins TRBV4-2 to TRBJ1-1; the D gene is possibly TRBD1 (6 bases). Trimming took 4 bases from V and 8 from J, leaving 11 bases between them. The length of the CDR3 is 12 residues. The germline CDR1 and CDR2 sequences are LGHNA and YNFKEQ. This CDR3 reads CASSLRGREAFF. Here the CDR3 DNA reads TGTGCCAGCAGCCTCAGGGGCCGGGAAGCTTTCTTT.

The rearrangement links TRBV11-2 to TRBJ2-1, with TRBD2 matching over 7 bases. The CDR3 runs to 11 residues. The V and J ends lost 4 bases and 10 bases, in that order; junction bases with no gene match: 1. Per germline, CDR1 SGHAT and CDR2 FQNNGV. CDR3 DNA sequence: TGTGCCAGCAGCTACGGGGGGGAGCAGTTCTTC. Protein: CASSYGGEQFF.

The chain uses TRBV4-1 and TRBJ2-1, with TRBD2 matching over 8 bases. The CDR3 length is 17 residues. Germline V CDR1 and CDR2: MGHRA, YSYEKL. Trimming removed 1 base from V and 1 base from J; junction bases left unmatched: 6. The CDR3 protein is CASSQVLAGLSYNEQFF. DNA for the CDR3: TGCGCCAGCAGCCAAGTTCTAGCGGGCCTTTCCTACAATGAGCAGTTCTTC.

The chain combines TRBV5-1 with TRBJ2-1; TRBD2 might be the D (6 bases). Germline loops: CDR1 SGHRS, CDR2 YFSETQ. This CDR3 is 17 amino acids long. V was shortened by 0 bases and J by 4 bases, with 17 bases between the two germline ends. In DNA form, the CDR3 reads TGCGCCAGCAGCTTGGCCGAGAGTAGCGGAGTTTACAATGAGCAGTTCTTC. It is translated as CASSLAESSGVYNEQFF.

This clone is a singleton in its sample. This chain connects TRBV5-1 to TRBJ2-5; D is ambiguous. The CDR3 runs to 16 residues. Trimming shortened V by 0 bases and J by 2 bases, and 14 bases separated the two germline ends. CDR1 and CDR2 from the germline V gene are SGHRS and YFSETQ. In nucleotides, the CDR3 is TGCGCCAGCAGCTTGGCAATTCTGGCGGATCAAGAGACCCAGTACTTC. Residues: CASSLAILADQETQYF. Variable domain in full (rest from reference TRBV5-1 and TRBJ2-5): KAGVTQTPRYLIKTRGQQVTLSCSPISGHRSVSWYQQTPGQGLQFLFEYFSETQRNKGNFPGRFSGRQFSNSRSEMNVSTLELGDSALYLCASSLAILADQETQYFGPGTRLLVL.

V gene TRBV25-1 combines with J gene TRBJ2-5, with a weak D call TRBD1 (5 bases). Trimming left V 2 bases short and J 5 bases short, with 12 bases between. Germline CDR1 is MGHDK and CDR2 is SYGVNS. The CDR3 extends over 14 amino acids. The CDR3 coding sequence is TGTGCCAGCAGTGAAGGGCAGGCAGGGGAGACCCAGTACTTC. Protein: CASSEGQAGETQYF. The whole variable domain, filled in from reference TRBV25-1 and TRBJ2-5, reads EADIYQTPRYLVIGTGKKITLECSQTMGHDKMYWYQQDPGMELHLIHYSYGVNSTEKGDLSSESTVSRIRTEHFPLTLESARPSHTSQYLCASSEGQAGETQYFGPGTRLLVL.

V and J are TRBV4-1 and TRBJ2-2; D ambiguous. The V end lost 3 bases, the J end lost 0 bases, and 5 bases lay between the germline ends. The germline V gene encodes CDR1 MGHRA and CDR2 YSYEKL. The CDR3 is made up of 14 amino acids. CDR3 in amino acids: CASSHLANTGELFF. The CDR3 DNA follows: TGCGCCAGCAGCCACCTTGCGAACACCGGGGAGCTGTTTTTT.

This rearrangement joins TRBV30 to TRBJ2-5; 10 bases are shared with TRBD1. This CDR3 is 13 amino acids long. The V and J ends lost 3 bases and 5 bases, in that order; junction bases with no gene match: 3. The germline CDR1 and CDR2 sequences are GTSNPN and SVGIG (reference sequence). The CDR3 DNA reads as TGTGCCTGGAGAGACAGGGGGCTCGAGACCCAGTACTTC. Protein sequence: CAWRDRGLETQYF.

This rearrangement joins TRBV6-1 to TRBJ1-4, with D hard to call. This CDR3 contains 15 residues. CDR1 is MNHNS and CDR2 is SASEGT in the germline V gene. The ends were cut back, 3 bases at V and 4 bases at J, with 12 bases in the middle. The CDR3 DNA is TGTGCCAGCAGTGAGCGGGCGGATCTTAATGAAAAACTGTTTTTT. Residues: CASSERADLNEKLFF.

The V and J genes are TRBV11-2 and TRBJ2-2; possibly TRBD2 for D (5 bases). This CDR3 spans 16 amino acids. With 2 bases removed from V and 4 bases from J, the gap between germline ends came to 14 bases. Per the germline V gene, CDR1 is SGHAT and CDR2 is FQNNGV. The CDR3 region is CASSLSGTGFTGELFF. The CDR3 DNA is TGTGCCAGCAGCTTATCTGGTACGGGGTTCACCGGGGAGCTGTTTTTT.

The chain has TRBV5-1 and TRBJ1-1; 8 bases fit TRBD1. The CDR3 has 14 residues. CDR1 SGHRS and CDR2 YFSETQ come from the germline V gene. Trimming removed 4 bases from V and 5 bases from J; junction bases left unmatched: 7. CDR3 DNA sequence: TGCGCCAGCAGCCCAAGGACAGGGAGGACTGAAGCTTTCTTT. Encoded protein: CASSPRTGRTEAFF.

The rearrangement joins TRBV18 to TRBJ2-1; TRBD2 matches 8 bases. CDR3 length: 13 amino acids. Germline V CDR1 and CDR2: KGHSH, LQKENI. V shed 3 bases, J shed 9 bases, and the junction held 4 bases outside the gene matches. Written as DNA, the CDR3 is TGTGCCAGCTCACCGAGGCGGGAGGTTGAGCAGTTCTTC. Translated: CASSPRREVEQFF.

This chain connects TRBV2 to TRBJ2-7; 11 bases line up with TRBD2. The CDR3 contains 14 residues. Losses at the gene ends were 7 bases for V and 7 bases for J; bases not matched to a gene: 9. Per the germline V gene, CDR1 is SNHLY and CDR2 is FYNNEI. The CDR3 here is CASNRLAGLGEQYF. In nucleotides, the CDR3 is TGTGCCAGCAACAGACTAGCGGGACTGGGGGAGCAGTACTTC.

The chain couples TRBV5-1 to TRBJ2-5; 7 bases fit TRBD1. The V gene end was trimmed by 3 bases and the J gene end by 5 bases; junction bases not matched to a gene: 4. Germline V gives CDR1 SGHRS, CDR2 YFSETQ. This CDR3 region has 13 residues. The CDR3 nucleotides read TGCGCCAGCAGCTACGGGACAGATGAGACCCAGTACTTC. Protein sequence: CASSYGTDETQYF.

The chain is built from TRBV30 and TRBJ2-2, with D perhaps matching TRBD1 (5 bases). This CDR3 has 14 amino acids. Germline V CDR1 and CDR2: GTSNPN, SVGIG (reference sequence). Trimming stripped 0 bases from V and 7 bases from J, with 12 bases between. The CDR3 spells CAWSVRQGDGELFF. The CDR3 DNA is TGTGCCTGGAGTGTAAGGCAGGGCGACGGGGAGCTGTTTTTT.

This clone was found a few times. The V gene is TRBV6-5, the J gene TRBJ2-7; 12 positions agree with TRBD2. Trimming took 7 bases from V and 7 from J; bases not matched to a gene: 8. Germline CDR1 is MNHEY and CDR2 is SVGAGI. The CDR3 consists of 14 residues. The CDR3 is CASKRGLAGLEQYF. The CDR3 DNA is TGTGCCAGCAAACGAGGACTAGCGGGATTGGAGCAGTACTTC.

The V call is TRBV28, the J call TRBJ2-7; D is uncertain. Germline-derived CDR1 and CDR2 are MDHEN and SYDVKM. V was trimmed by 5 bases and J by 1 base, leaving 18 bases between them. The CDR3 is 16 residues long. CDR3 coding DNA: TGTGCCAGCAGTCCCTTTGCCCGGGTATTATCCTACGAGCAGTACTTC. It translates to CASSPFARVLSYEQYF.

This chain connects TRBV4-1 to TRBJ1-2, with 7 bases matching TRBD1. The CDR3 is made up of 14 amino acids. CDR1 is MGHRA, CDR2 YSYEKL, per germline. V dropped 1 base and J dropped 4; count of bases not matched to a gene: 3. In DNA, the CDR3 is TGCGCCAGCAGCCAAGGCGACAGGGCCTATGGCTACACCTTC. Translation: CASSQGDRAYGYTF.

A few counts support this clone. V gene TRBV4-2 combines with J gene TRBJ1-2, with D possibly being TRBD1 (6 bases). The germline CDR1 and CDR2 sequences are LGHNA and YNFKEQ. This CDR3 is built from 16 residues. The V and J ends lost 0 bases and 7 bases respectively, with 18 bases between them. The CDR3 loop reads CASSQEPAAGAGGYTF. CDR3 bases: TGTGCCAGCAGCCAAGAACCCGCGGCGGGGGCAGGTGGCTACACCTTC.

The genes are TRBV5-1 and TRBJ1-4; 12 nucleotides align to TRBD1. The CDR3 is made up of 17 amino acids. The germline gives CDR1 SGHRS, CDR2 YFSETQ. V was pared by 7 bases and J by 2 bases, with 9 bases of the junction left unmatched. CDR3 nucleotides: TGCGCCAGCCCCGGGACAGGGGGCTTTTTGACTAATGAAAAACTGTTTTTT. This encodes CASPGTGGFLTNEKLFF.

The CDR3: CASSPGTSGMQETQYF. CDR3 DNA: TGTGCCAGCAGCCCTGGGACTAGCGGCATGCAAGAGACCCAGTACTTC. The chain carries TRBV4-2 and TRBJ2-5, with 11 positions matching TRBD2. In germline, CDR1 is LGHNA, CDR2 YNFKEQ. The CDR3 totals 16 residues. V lost 4 bases, J lost 2 bases, and 6 bases stayed unmatched.

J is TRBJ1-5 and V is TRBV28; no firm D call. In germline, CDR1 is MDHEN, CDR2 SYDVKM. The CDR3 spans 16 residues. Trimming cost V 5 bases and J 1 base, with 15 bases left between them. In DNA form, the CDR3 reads TGTGCCAGCAGTCCTATACGGGGTTTGAGCAATCAGCCCCAGCATTTT. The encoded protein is CASSPIRGLSNQPQHF.

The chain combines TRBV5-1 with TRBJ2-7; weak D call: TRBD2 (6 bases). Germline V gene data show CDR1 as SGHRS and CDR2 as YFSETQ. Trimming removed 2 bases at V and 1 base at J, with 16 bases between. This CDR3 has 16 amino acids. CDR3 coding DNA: TGCGCCAGCAGCTTAAGCCGAGCGGGCGGTTCCTACGAGCAGTACTTC. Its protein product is CASSLSRAGGSYEQYF.

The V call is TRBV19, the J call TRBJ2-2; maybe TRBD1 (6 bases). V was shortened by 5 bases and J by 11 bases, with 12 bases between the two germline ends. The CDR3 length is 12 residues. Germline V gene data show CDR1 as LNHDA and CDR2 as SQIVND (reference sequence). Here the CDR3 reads CASSLTRGELFF. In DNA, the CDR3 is TGTGCCAGTAGTCTCACCAGGGGAGAGCTGTTTTTT.

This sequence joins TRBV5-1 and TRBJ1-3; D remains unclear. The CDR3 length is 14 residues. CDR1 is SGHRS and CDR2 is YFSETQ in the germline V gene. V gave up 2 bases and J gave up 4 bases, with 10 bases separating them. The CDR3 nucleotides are TGCGCCAGCAGCTTCGGAGGCCTAGGAAACACCATATATTTT. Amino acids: CASSFGGLGNTIYF.